A single sample is the source of the 23 T cell receptor beta chains below, sequenced in a study of human T cells and chemical hapten exposure. Regarding time point: patch test 2, 6 weeks after DPC sensitization. Treatment indicated: therapeutic diphenylcyclopropenone sensitization with weekly scalp DPC. Using its own MiXCR run on the RACE reads, TCRdb lists one record per CDR3 protein. This table holds approximately 350,000 distinct CDR3 sequences, about 6% found once. The input for sequencing was whole blood, taken in connection with sensitization to the hapten diphenylcyclopropenone (DPC). The receptors derive from a woman between 18 and 29 years old with alopecia areata. Some clones in this sample may be carry-over from other donors' samples.

This clonotype was found a few times. V is TRBV6-2 or TRBV6-3 and J is TRBJ1-6; D gene uncertain. The CDR3 loop spans 14 amino acids. V gave up 6 bases and J gave up 7 bases, with 13 bases separating them. Germline-derived CDR1 and CDR2 are MNHEY and SVGEGT. CDR3 residues: CASSPIPRNSPLHF. The CDR3, as DNA: TGTGCCAGCAGCCCGATCCCCCGGAATTCACCCCTCCACTTT.

This clonotype was picked up many times. V usage is TRBV3-1 and J usage is TRBJ1-2; no reliable D call. Trimming shortened V by 4 bases and J by 2 bases, and 8 bases separated the two germline ends. CDR3 length: 13 amino acids. The V gene's germline CDR1 is LGHDT and CDR2 YNNKEL (reference sequence). In nucleotides, the CDR3 is TGTGCCAGCAGCCGGCCCCAGAACTATGGCTACACCTTC. Translating gives CASSRPQNYGYTF.

Ten or more counts support this clonotype. The gene calls are TRBV10-3 and TRBJ1-2; tentative D call: TRBD1 (6 bases). The CDR3 runs to 15 residues. Germline V lookup: CDR1 ENHRY, CDR2 SYGVKD. Trimming pared 4 bases from V and 6 bases from J, leaving 18 bases between. The CDR3 region is CAISVSGDDVDGYTF. The CDR3 nucleotides read TGTGCCATCAGTGTTTCAGGGGATGATGTTGATGGCTACACCTTC.

This clonotype was recorded a few times. The chain employs TRBV5-1 and TRBJ2-3; no definite D call. V gave up 2 bases and J gave up 0 bases, with 13 bases separating them. The CDR3 is 16 residues long. CDR1 and CDR2 (germline): SGHRS, YFSETQ. The CDR3 DNA is TGCGCCAGCAGCTTATCCGACACCTCGAGCACAGATACGCAGTATTTT. It specifies CASSLSDTSSTDTQYF.

This clonotype was recorded at least ten times. This chain joins TRBV7-9 and TRBJ1-4; D is ambiguous. This CDR3 contains 13 residues. Germline-derived CDR1 and CDR2 are SEHNR and FQNEAQ (reference sequence). Trimming shortened V by 2 bases and J by 6 bases, and 7 bases separated the two germline ends. This chain's CDR3 is CASSLYTDEKLFF. The CDR3 coding sequence is TGTGCCAGCAGCTTATATACAGATGAAAAACTGTTTTTT.

A few counts support this clonotype. The J gene is TRBJ2-1, the V gene TRBV7-2, with D maybe TRBD2 (5 bases). There are 12 residues in the CDR3. V was trimmed by 0 bases and J by 12 bases, leaving 9 bases between them. Germline V gene sequence: CDR1 SGHTA, CDR2 FQGNSA. CDR3 coding DNA: TGTGCCAGCAGCTTAGCAGGAGGTGGGCAGTTCTTC. Protein sequence: CASSLAGGGQFF.

The CDR3 spells CASSLKYGGADTQYF. In DNA form, the CDR3 reads TGTGCCAGCAGCTTAAAGTATGGCGGAGCAGATACGCAGTATTTT. V is TRBV7-8 and J is TRBJ2-3, with unresolved D. CDR3 length: 15 residues. With 2 bases removed from V and 4 bases from J, the gap between germline ends came to 13 bases. CDR1 is SGHVS, CDR2 FQNEAQ, per germline. Full variable domain (outside the CDR3, taken from reference TRBV7-8 and TRBJ2-3): GAGVSQSPRYKVAKRGQDVALRCDPISGHVSLFWYQQALGQGPEFLTYFQNEAQLDKSGLPSDRFFAERPEGSVSTLKIQRTQQEDSAVYLCASSLKYGGADTQYFGPGTRLTVL.

The chain recombines TRBV5-1 with TRBJ2-1; 8 bases fit TRBD2. This CDR3 spans 16 amino acids. Germline V CDR1 and CDR2: SGHRS, YFSETQ. Trimming at V came to 7 bases and at J to 7 bases, leaving 16 bases not matched to a gene. CDR3 sequence reads: CASLALAGGDLNEQFF. In DNA, the CDR3 is TGCGCCAGCTTAGCTTTGGCGGGGGGCGACCTTAATGAGCAGTTCTTC.

This clonotype has just a few counts. The chain has TRBV19 and TRBJ2-5; tentative D call: TRBD1 (5 bases). Per germline, CDR1 LNHDA and CDR2 SQIVND (reference sequence). Trimming cost V 3 bases and J 5 bases, with 13 bases left between them. The CDR3 runs 14 residues. The CDR3 region is CASSMAGKRETQYF. The CDR3 nucleotides are TGTGCCAGTAGTATGGCAGGGAAGAGGGAGACCCAGTACTTC.

This clonotype was seen a handful of times. The chain's CDR3 is CASSLGPMTGANVLTF. As DNA, the CDR3 is TGCGCCAGCAGCTTGGGGCCGATGACTGGGGCCAACGTCCTGACTTTC. This rearrangement joins TRBV5-1 to TRBJ2-6; D is unclear. CDR3 length: 16 residues. CDR1 is SGHRS, CDR2 YFSETQ, per germline. V was shortened by 0 bases and J by 2 bases, with 9 bases between the two germline ends.

There are many counts of this clonotype. The chain links TRBV6-2 or TRBV6-3 to TRBJ2-1; tentatively, D is TRBD2 (8 bases). This CDR3 spans 14 amino acids. Germline V gene lookup returns CDR1 MNHEY and CDR2 SVGEGT. V was trimmed by 10 bases and J by 6 bases, leaving 19 bases between them. The CDR3 DNA is TGTGCCACACAGGGGCGGGGGGAGTTCAATGAGCAGTTCTTC. It codes for CATQGRGEFNEQFF.

The DNA for the CDR3 is TGTGCCAGCAGTGAAGCGCCCGGTGGTCCCTACGAGCAGTACTTC. This translates into CASSEAPGGPYEQYF. This sequence joins TRBV6-1 and TRBJ2-7; D gene uncertain. The CDR3 sequence is 15 residues long. Trimming stripped 0 bases from V and 2 bases from J, with 11 bases between. Germline CDR1 and CDR2: MNHNS and SASEGT.

This clonotype has more than one count but fewer than ten. The rearrangement uses TRBV7-9 and TRBJ2-5; TRBD2 aligns across 7 bases. Germline V lookup: CDR1 SEHNR, CDR2 FQNEAQ (reference sequence). This CDR3 has 16 residues. The trim removed 5 bases at V and 5 bases at J, leaving 14 bases unmatched. The CDR3 loop reads CASSPRTRTVRETQYF. CDR3 in DNA: TGTGCCAGCAGCCCCCGGACTAGAACCGTCCGGGAGACCCAGTACTTC.

This clonotype came up a few times. The genes are TRBV12-3 or TRBV12-4 and TRBJ2-5, with D perhaps matching TRBD2 (6 bases). The length of the CDR3 is 14 residues. Trimming took 6 bases from V and 2 from J, leaving 13 bases between them. The CDR3 DNA follows: TGTGCCAGCAGCTTCTCCGGGACTCAAGAGACCCAGTACTTC. Translating gives CASSFSGTQETQYF.

Ten or more counts support this clonotype. The J gene is TRBJ1-2, the V gene TRBV12-3 or TRBV12-4; D is unresolved. V was shortened by 7 bases and J by 6 bases, with 15 bases between the two germline ends. This CDR3 has 13 amino acids. Here the CDR3 reads CASKPPGRHGYTF. CDR3 coding DNA: TGTGCCAGCAAACCCCCAGGACGTCATGGCTACACCTTC.

This clonotype was counted ten times or more. V gene TRBV12-3 or TRBV12-4 combines with J gene TRBJ2-3, with 13 bases identical to TRBD2. Trimming cost V 6 bases and J 6 bases; bases outside gene matches: 12. The CDR3 is made up of 17 amino acids. The CDR3 DNA reads as TGTGCCAGCAGGCGGACTAGCGGGGGCCCTGGGGCGGATACGCAGTATTTT. Its protein product is CASRRTSGGPGADTQYF.

This clonotype came up a few times. This chain joins TRBV7-2 and TRBJ2-3, with D possibly TRBD2 on 7 matching bases. CDR1 is SGHTA and CDR2 is FQGNSA in the germline V gene. The CDR3 spans 18 residues. Trimming left V 4 bases short and J 0 bases short, with 20 bases between. The CDR3 spells CASSSASRGGASTDTQYF. The DNA for the CDR3 is TGTGCCAGCAGCTCTGCCTCAAGAGGGGGGGCTAGCACAGATACGCAGTATTTT.

This clonotype showed up just a few times. This sequence joins TRBV28 and TRBJ2-7, with D unclear. This CDR3 spans 12 amino acids. Germline loops: CDR1 MDHEN, CDR2 SYDVKM. Deletions cut 2 bases from V and 3 bases from J, with 5 bases between. CDR3 residues: CASSLGNYEQYF. The CDR3 DNA sequence: TGTGCCAGCAGTTTAGGCAACTACGAGCAGTACTTC.

The chain carries TRBV6-2 or TRBV6-3 and TRBJ1-1; D is unresolved. The CDR3 has 11 amino acids. Deletions cut 7 bases from V and 6 bases from J, with 9 bases between. Germline V CDR1 and CDR2: MNHEY, SVGEGT. DNA of the CDR3: TGTGCCAGCACCCGTGGGGCTGAAGCTTTCTTT. Translation gives CASTRGAEAFF.

This clonotype has a handful of counts. The J gene is TRBJ1-6, the V gene TRBV6-1; no definite D call. Trimming took off 7 bases at V and 7 bases at J, with 11 bases between the two ends. Germline V gene lookup returns CDR1 MNHNS and CDR2 SASEGT. CDR3 length: 13 amino acids. The CDR3 region has the DNA TGTGCCAGCATTCCGGGCCGGAATTCACCCCTCCACTTT. It encodes CASIPGRNSPLHF.

This clonotype occurred many times. The chain recombines TRBV12-3 or TRBV12-4 with TRBJ1-5; 11 bases align to TRBD1. The CDR3 runs 18 residues. The junction had 7 bases not matched to a gene; V was cut back by 0 bases and J by 3 bases. Here the CDR3 DNA reads TGTGCCAGCAGTTTAGCGAGGACAGGGGGCGCGATCAATCAGCCCCAGCATTTT. It is translated as CASSLARTGGAINQPQHF.

This clonotype turned up a few times. CDR3 sequence reads: CASSQMEGRTNYGYTF. The CDR3 nucleotides are TGTGCCAGCAGCCAAATGGAGGGCAGGACTAACTATGGCTACACCTTC. V gene TRBV4-2 combines with J gene TRBJ1-2; D remains unclear. V was pared by 2 bases and J by 0 bases, with 13 bases between. CDR3 length equals 16 residues. Germline V gene data show CDR1 as LGHNA and CDR2 as YNFKEQ.

This clonotype was seen at least ten times. V gene TRBV6-5 combines with J gene TRBJ1-3; D unresolved. Germline CDR1 MNHEY, CDR2 SVGAGI. Trimming cost V 10 bases and J 8 bases, with 15 bases left between them. This CDR3 has 12 amino acids. CDR3 protein: CATHRDRDTIYF. The CDR3 DNA follows: TGTGCCACCCATAGGGATCGTGACACCATATATTTT.